Listed below are T cell receptor beta chains from one sample, sequenced in a study of blood T cell repertoires in COVID-19. Method: immunoSEQ multiplex PCR; TCRdb's copy keeps in-frame clones and lacks some. The sample carries about 140,000 clones, about 83% recorded once. The specimen was peripheral blood. These receptors originate from a man younger than 40 with COVID-19, enrolled during active disease. The CDR3 runs from the conserved cysteine through the conserved F or W. A D gene is named only where the DNA matches it firmly. Clone size is not always given. Where it is, it says once, few, many or a class for expanded clones.

clone size: NA
CDR3 length: 13
D gene: NA
J gene: TRBJ2-1
V gene: TRBV12-3/TRBV12-4
CDR3 protein: CASIGVVDNEQFF
CDR3 DNA: TGTGCCAGCATCGGGGTTGTTGACAATGAGCAGTTCTTC

clone size: NA
CDR3 length: 16
D gene: TRBD2
J gene: TRBJ2-5
V gene: TRBV3-1/TRBV3-2
CDR3 protein: CASSHPTSGRQETQYF
CDR3 DNA: TGTGCCAGCAGCCATCCGACTAGCGGGAGACAAGAGACCCAGTACTTC

clone size: NA
CDR3 length: 15
D gene: TRBD2
J gene: TRBJ2-7
V gene: TRBV28
CDR3 protein: CASSSGTSGRGEQYF
CDR3 DNA: TGTGCCAGCAGTTCCGGGACTAGCGGGAGAGGGGAGCAGTACTTC

clone size: NA
CDR3 length: 14
D gene: TRBD1
J gene: TRBJ2-5
V gene: TRBV2
CDR3 protein: CATARDRSQETQYF
CDR3 DNA: TGTGCCACCGCCCGGGACAGAAGCCAAGAGACCCAGTACTTC

clone size: NA
CDR3 length: 15
D gene: TRBD2
J gene: TRBJ2-1
V gene: TRBV11-2
CDR3 protein: CASSFGLAGGNEQFF
CDR3 DNA: TGTGCCAGCAGCTTCGGACTAGCGGGGGGCAATGAGCAGTTCTTC

clone size: NA
CDR3 length: 17
D gene: TRBD1
J gene: TRBJ2-7
V gene: TRBV14
CDR3 protein: CASSQDWGRDRSYEQYF
CDR3 DNA: TGTGCCAGCAGCCAAGATTGGGGAAGGGACAGGTCTTACGAGCAGTACTTC

clone size: few
CDR3 length: 16
D gene: NA
J gene: TRBJ2-7
V gene: TRBV19
CDR3 protein: CASSMALSDRGYEQYF
CDR3 DNA: TGTGCCAGTAGTATGGCCCTGTCGGACAGAGGCTACGAGCAGTACTTC

clone size: NA
CDR3 length: 16
D gene: TRBD1
J gene: TRBJ2-3
V gene: TRBV28
CDR3 protein: CASRSTGGAFTDTQYF
CDR3 DNA: TGTGCCAGCAGATCCACAGGGGGCGCGTTCACAGATACGCAGTATTTT

clone size: NA
CDR3 length: 14
D gene: NA
J gene: TRBJ1-5
V gene: TRBV3-1/TRBV3-2
CDR3 protein: CASSQAGVNQPQHF
CDR3 DNA: TGTGCCAGCAGCCAAGCAGGGGTCAATCAGCCCCAGCATTTT

clone size: NA
CDR3 length: 14
D gene: TRBD1
J gene: TRBJ2-7
V gene: TRBV15
CDR3 protein: CATSRGTGLYEQYF
CDR3 DNA: TGTGCCACCAGCAGAGGGACAGGCCTCTACGAGCAGTACTTC

clone size: NA
CDR3 length: 18
D gene: NA
J gene: TRBJ2-3
V gene: TRBV5-1
CDR3 protein: CASSPGWGAGVGTDTQYF
CDR3 DNA: TGCGCCAGCAGCCCCGGTTGGGGAGCGGGCGTCGGCACAGATACGCAGTATTTT

clone size: NA
CDR3 length: 15
D gene: NA
J gene: TRBJ1-2
V gene: TRBV18
CDR3 protein: CASSPFDSLVGGYTF
CDR3 DNA: TGTGCCAGCTCACCTTTCGACAGTCTAGTTGGTGGCTACACCTTC

clone size: once
CDR3 length: 16
D gene: NA
J gene: TRBJ2-1
V gene: TRBV28
CDR3 protein: CASRFSGILSYNEQFF
CDR3 DNA: TGTGCCAGCAGATTTAGCGGCATCCTCTCCTACAATGAGCAGTTCTTC

clone size: NA
CDR3 length: 15
D gene: TRBD2
J gene: TRBJ2-7
V gene: TRBV27
CDR3 protein: CASSRGGTGTYEQYF
CDR3 DNA: TGTGCCAGCAGTCGGGGGGGGACTGGGACCTACGAGCAGTACTTC

clone size: few
CDR3 length: 15
D gene: NA
J gene: TRBJ2-7
V gene: TRBV6-5
CDR3 protein: CASSYSNTGSHEQYF
CDR3 DNA: TGTGCCAGCAGTTACTCGAATACCGGGAGCCACGAGCAGTACTTC

clone size: NA
CDR3 length: 13
D gene: NA
J gene: TRBJ2-1
V gene: TRBV18
CDR3 protein: CASSPVGATEQFF
CDR3 DNA: TGTGCCAGCTCACCAGTGGGGGCTACTGAGCAGTTCTTC

clone size: NA
CDR3 length: 17
D gene: NA
J gene: TRBJ1-1
V gene: TRBV5-5
CDR3 protein: CASSPRARGALNTEAFF
CDR3 DNA: TGTGCCAGCAGCCCAAGAGCACGGGGGGCTTTAAACACTGAAGCTTTCTTT

clone size: NA
CDR3 length: 17
D gene: TRBD1
J gene: TRBJ1-1
V gene: TRBV15
CDR3 protein: CATSRGPTGATNTEAFF
CDR3 DNA: TGTGCCACCAGCAGAGGACCTACAGGGGCCACGAACACTGAAGCTTTCTTT

clone size: NA
CDR3 length: 19
D gene: TRBD1
J gene: TRBJ2-5
V gene: TRBV6-1
CDR3 protein: CASSESLTGTGLAPETQYF
CDR3 DNA: TGTGCCAGCAGTGAAAGCCTCACAGGGACAGGGTTGGCCCCAGAGACCCAGTACTTC

clone size: NA
CDR3 length: 17
D gene: NA
J gene: TRBJ2-1
V gene: TRBV14
CDR3 protein: CASSQVPSAPPYNEQFF
CDR3 DNA: TGTGCCAGCAGCCAAGTACCCTCAGCGCCCCCCTACAATGAGCAGTTCTTC

clone size: NA
CDR3 length: 14
D gene: NA
J gene: TRBJ1-4
V gene: TRBV2
CDR3 protein: CASRMDRFNEKLFF
CDR3 DNA: TGTGCCAGCAGGATGGACAGATTCAATGAAAAACTGTTTTTT

clone size: NA
CDR3 length: 15
D gene: NA
J gene: TRBJ2-6
V gene: TRBV7-2
CDR3 protein: CASRFDSSGANVLTF
CDR3 DNA: TGTGCCAGCAGATTCGACAGCTCTGGGGCCAACGTCCTGACTTTC

clone size: NA
CDR3 length: 16
D gene: NA
J gene: TRBJ1-3
V gene: TRBV18
CDR3 protein: CASSPEGGRGGNTIYF
CDR3 DNA: TGTGCCAGCTCACCCGAAGGGGGTAGAGGAGGAAACACCATATATTTT

clone size: NA
CDR3 length: 13
D gene: NA
J gene: TRBJ1-2
V gene: TRBV19
CDR3 protein: CASTHGGKGGYTF
CDR3 DNA: TGTGCCAGTACCCATGGGGGGAAGGGTGGCTACACCTTC

clone size: NA
CDR3 length: 14
D gene: TRBD2
J gene: TRBJ2-1
V gene: TRBV6-4
CDR3 protein: CASSETSSTDEQFF
CDR3 DNA: TGTGCCAGCAGTGAGACTAGCTCGACGGATGAGCAGTTCTTC

clone size: NA
CDR3 length: 13
D gene: NA
J gene: TRBJ2-3
V gene: TRBV6-6
CDR3 protein: CASSPQGTDTQYF
CDR3 DNA: TGTGCCAGCAGCCCACAGGGCACAGATACGCAGTATTTT

clone size: few
CDR3 length: 13
D gene: NA
J gene: TRBJ2-3
V gene: TRBV18
CDR3 protein: CASSPQQGDTQYF
CDR3 DNA: TGTGCCAGCTCACCACAGCAGGGGGATACGCAGTATTTT

clone size: NA
CDR3 length: 15
D gene: NA
J gene: TRBJ2-1
V gene: TRBV29-1
CDR3 protein: CSVGGVAYLYNEQFF
CDR3 DNA: TGCAGCGTTGGGGGGGTGGCTTACCTCTACAATGAGCAGTTCTTC

clone size: NA
CDR3 length: 14
D gene: NA
J gene: TRBJ2-2
V gene: TRBV2
CDR3 protein: CASSEREVSGELFF
CDR3 DNA: TGTGCCAGCAGTGAGAGAGAAGTGTCCGGGGAGCTGTTTTTT

clone size: NA
CDR3 length: 14
D gene: NA
J gene: TRBJ2-2
V gene: TRBV7-2
CDR3 protein: CASSLDRNTGELFF
CDR3 DNA: TGTGCCAGCAGCTTAGACAGAAACACCGGGGAGCTGTTTTTT

clone size: NA
CDR3 length: 18
D gene: TRBD2
J gene: TRBJ2-1
V gene: TRBV12-5
CDR3 protein: CASGLETSGPRTEEEQFF
CDR3 DNA: TGTGCTAGTGGTTTGGAGACTAGCGGGCCTCGCACCGAGGAGGAGCAGTTCTTC

clone size: NA
CDR3 length: 16
D gene: TRBD1
J gene: TRBJ1-5
V gene: TRBV28
CDR3 protein: CASGLAQGAINQPQHF
CDR3 DNA: TGTGCCAGCGGACTCGCGCAGGGGGCCATTAATCAGCCCCAGCATTTT

clone size: NA
CDR3 length: 13
D gene: TRBD1
J gene: TRBJ1-2
V gene: TRBV4-2
CDR3 protein: CASSQEQGAGYTF
CDR3 DNA: TGTGCCAGCAGCCAGGAGCAGGGGGCTGGCTACACCTTC

clone size: NA
CDR3 length: 13
D gene: NA
J gene: TRBJ2-1
V gene: TRBV28
CDR3 protein: CASSFGRKNEQFF
CDR3 DNA: TGTGCCAGCAGTTTTGGCCGAAAAAATGAGCAGTTCTTC

clone size: once
CDR3 length: 15
D gene: NA
J gene: TRBJ1-1
V gene: TRBV5-6
CDR3 protein: CASSLGPTGNTEAFF
CDR3 DNA: TGTGCCAGCAGCTTGGGCCCCACGGGGAACACTGAAGCTTTCTTT

clone size: NA
CDR3 length: 14
D gene: TRBD2
J gene: TRBJ2-5
V gene: TRBV9
CDR3 protein: CASSSSGGQETQYF
CDR3 DNA: TGTGCCAGCAGCTCCTCCGGGGGGCAAGAGACCCAGTACTTC

clone size: NA
CDR3 length: 16
D gene: NA
J gene: TRBJ1-5
V gene: TRBV2
CDR3 protein: CASSESGGDFSQPQHF
CDR3 DNA: TGTGCCAGCAGTGAGTCGGGAGGGGACTTTTCCCAGCCCCAGCATTTT

clone size: NA
CDR3 length: 16
D gene: TRBD2
J gene: TRBJ2-7
V gene: TRBV27
CDR3 protein: CASSPRTSGYSYEQYF
CDR3 DNA: TGTGCCAGCAGTCCTAGGACTAGCGGGTACTCCTACGAGCAGTACTTC

clone size: NA
CDR3 length: 14
D gene: NA
J gene: TRBJ2-2
V gene: TRBV28
CDR3 protein: CASRLTGGVGELFF
CDR3 DNA: TGTGCCAGCAGGTTAACAGGGGGGGTCGGGGAGCTGTTTTTT

clone size: NA
CDR3 length: 14
D gene: TRBD2
J gene: TRBJ2-7
V gene: TRBV3-1/TRBV3-2
CDR3 protein: CASSPIAGVNEQYF
CDR3 DNA: TGTGCCAGCAGCCCTATAGCGGGAGTCAACGAGCAGTACTTC

clone size: NA
CDR3 length: 15
D gene: NA
J gene: TRBJ2-2
V gene: TRBV19
CDR3 protein: CASSILGEATGELFF
CDR3 DNA: TGTGCCAGTAGTATACTGGGGGAGGCTACCGGGGAGCTGTTTTTT

clone size: NA
CDR3 length: 14
D gene: NA
J gene: TRBJ2-2
V gene: TRBV24-1
CDR3 protein: CATSDWESTGELFF
CDR3 DNA: TGTGCCACCAGTGATTGGGAGAGCACCGGGGAGCTGTTTTTT

clone size: NA
CDR3 length: 14
D gene: NA
J gene: TRBJ1-3
V gene: TRBV24-1
CDR3 protein: CATSEGGAGNTIYF
CDR3 DNA: TGTGCCACCAGTGAAGGAGGGGCTGGAAACACCATATATTTT

clone size: NA
CDR3 length: 14
D gene: TRBD2
J gene: TRBJ2-1
V gene: TRBV4-1
CDR3 protein: CASSQSGRAGEQFF
CDR3 DNA: TGCGCCAGCAGCCAAAGCGGGAGGGCCGGTGAGCAGTTCTTC

clone size: once
CDR3 length: 14
D gene: NA
J gene: TRBJ2-7
V gene: TRBV9
CDR3 protein: CASSPTGGSYEQYF
CDR3 DNA: TGTGCCAGCAGCCCCACCGGGGGTTCCTACGAGCAGTACTTC

clone size: once
CDR3 length: 15
D gene: TRBD1
J gene: TRBJ2-2
V gene: TRBV10-3
CDR3 protein: CAILGQGAYTGELFF
CDR3 DNA: TGTGCCATCCTCGGACAGGGGGCTTACACCGGGGAGCTGTTTTTT

clone size: NA
CDR3 length: 14
D gene: TRBD1
J gene: TRBJ1-1
V gene: TRBV2
CDR3 protein: CASSWTGQNTEAFF
CDR3 DNA: TGTGCCAGCAGTTGGACAGGGCAGAACACTGAAGCTTTCTTT

clone size: few
CDR3 length: 13
D gene: NA
J gene: TRBJ1-5
V gene: TRBV10-3
CDR3 protein: CAISRDRNQPQHF
CDR3 DNA: TGTGCCATCAGCCGCGACAGAAATCAGCCCCAGCATTTT

clone size: NA
CDR3 length: 16
D gene: NA
J gene: TRBJ2-3
V gene: TRBV27
CDR3 protein: CASSLLGLASTDTQYF
CDR3 DNA: TGTGCCAGCAGTCTCTTGGGGCTAGCGAGCACAGATACGCAGTATTTT

clone size: NA
CDR3 length: 17
D gene: NA
J gene: TRBJ1-4
V gene: TRBV4-2
CDR3 protein: CASSQGIFGQGGEKLFF
CDR3 DNA: TGTGCCAGCAGCCAAGGGATTTTCGGGCAGGGTGGTGAAAAACTGTTTTTT

clone size: NA
CDR3 length: 16
D gene: NA
J gene: TRBJ1-6
V gene: TRBV6-1
CDR3 protein: CASSEGRAKNNSPLHF
CDR3 DNA: TGTGCCAGCAGTGAAGGCAGGGCGAAGAATAATTCACCCCTCCACTTT

clone size: NA
CDR3 length: 15
D gene: TRBD1
J gene: TRBJ1-4
V gene: TRBV4-1
CDR3 protein: CASSQGQPFNEKLFF
CDR3 DNA: TGCGCCAGCAGCCAGGGACAGCCTTTTAATGAAAAACTGTTTTTT

clone size: few
CDR3 length: 13
D gene: NA
J gene: TRBJ1-6
V gene: TRBV5-1
CDR3 protein: CASSYDSNSPLHF
CDR3 DNA: TGCGCCAGCAGCTATGACAGTAATTCACCCCTCCACTTT

clone size: NA
CDR3 length: 14
D gene: TRBD1
J gene: TRBJ1-1
V gene: TRBV10-3
CDR3 protein: CAISPGQGATEAFF
CDR3 DNA: TGTGCCATCAGTCCGGGACAGGGGGCGACTGAAGCTTTCTTT

clone size: NA
CDR3 length: 15
D gene: NA
J gene: TRBJ2-1
V gene: TRBV14
CDR3 protein: CASSPHGGQKGEQFF
CDR3 DNA: TGTGCCAGCAGCCCTCACGGGGGGCAAAAGGGTGAGCAGTTCTTC

clone size: few
CDR3 length: 11
D gene: NA
J gene: TRBJ1-2
V gene: TRBV20-1
CDR3 protein: CSAKYGMGYTF
CDR3 DNA: TGCAGTGCTAAGTACGGGATGGGCTACACCTTC

clone size: NA
CDR3 length: 15
D gene: NA
J gene: TRBJ2-7
V gene: TRBV5-1
CDR3 protein: CASSLLTGTLYEQYF
CDR3 DNA: TGCGCCAGCAGCTTGTTAACAGGCACTTTGTACGAGCAGTACTTC

clone size: NA
CDR3 length: 15
D gene: TRBD2
J gene: TRBJ2-3
V gene: TRBV10-3
CDR3 protein: CAISGTSGSTDTQYF
CDR3 DNA: TGTGCCATCAGTGGTACTAGCGGGAGTACAGATACGCAGTATTTT

clone size: NA
CDR3 length: 16
D gene: TRBD1
J gene: TRBJ1-2
V gene: TRBV5-1
CDR3 protein: CASSFLSGQGNYGYTF
CDR3 DNA: TGCGCCAGCAGCTTCTTGTCCGGACAGGGCAACTATGGCTACACCTTC